These 8 T cell receptor beta chains were all obtained from the same sample, sequenced in a study of CD8+ T cells in alopecia areata. Following RNA extraction, reverse transcription yielded cDNA that acted as the sequencing template. Using immunoSEQ multiplex PCR, the repertoire was profiled, and TCRdb retains in-frame clones only, with some absent. The sample includes about 11,000 clones, 61% of them seen just once. Both peripheral blood and punch biopsies of lesional scalp skin were obtained from patients who had alopecia areata. Sequencing was performed on skin. These receptors came from a human donor with alopecia areata.

V usage is TRBV6-6 and J usage is TRBJ1-3; tentative D call: TRBD1 (6 bases). V was shortened by 0 bases and J by 1 base, with 7 bases between the two germline ends. CDR3 length: 15 amino acids. Germline-derived CDR1 and CDR2 are MNHNY and SVGAGI (reference sequence). The CDR3 loop reads CASSYSRGSGNTIYF. CDR3 DNA: TGTGCCAGCAGTTACTCGAGGGGGTCTGGAAACACCATATATTTT.

The chain carries TRBV7-3 and TRBJ2-1; D not resolved. The V end was cut by 2 bases, the J end by 8 bases, with 4 bases between. CDR3 length: 11 amino acids. Germline V gene lookup returns CDR1 SGHTA and CDR2 FQGTGA. The CDR3 coding sequence is TGTGCCAGCAGCTTATCCCATGAGCAGTTCTTC. Translated, it gives CASSLSHEQFF.

The rearrangement uses TRBV5-4 and TRBJ2-3; 12 bases align to TRBD2. The CDR3 sequence is 16 residues long. Germline V gene sequence: CDR1 SGHNT, CDR2 YYREEE (reference sequence). Trimming took 0 bases from V and 6 from J; bases not matched to a gene: 5. CDR3 in amino acids: CASSLVASGGEDTQYF. CDR3 coding DNA: TGTGCCAGCAGCTTGGTGGCTAGCGGGGGGGAGGATACGCAGTATTTT.

A remark on this clone: Here the CDR3 omits its conserved ending phenylalanine or tryptophan, so a read error is the likely source. This chain joins TRBV5-1 and TRBJ2-7, with 7 bases identical to TRBD2. This CDR3 comprises 15 residues. V was pared by 1 base and J by 5 bases, with 9 bases of the junction left unmatched. CDR1 is SGHRS, CDR2 YFSETQ, per germline. DNA of the CDR3: TGCGCCAGCAGCTTGCTACGGGAGGCATTCCACGAGCAGTACCTC. Amino acid sequence: CASSLLREAFHEQYL.

In the case of this clone: At one end the junction does not follow the germline gene, possibly because of a read error. Other DNA variants within this sample encode the same CDR3. The rearrangement uses TRBV4-1 and TRBJ2-7; unclear D gene. This CDR3 is 15 amino acids long. CDR1 MGHRA and CDR2 YSYEKL come from the germline V gene. CDR3 amino acids: CASSQEPFLVYEQYF. For the CDR3, the DNA is TGTGCCAGCAGCCAAGAACCGTTCCTAGTCTACGAGCAGTACTTC.

This clone came up a few times. This chain joins TRBV27 and TRBJ2-3; D remains unclear. The germline V and J ends were trimmed by 5 bases and 2 bases, with 17 bases remaining between them. Germline lookup yields CDR1 MNHEY and CDR2 SMNVEV (reference sequence). CDR3 length: 16 residues. CDR3 in amino acids: CASSLGRPRPTDTQYF. CDR3 DNA: TGTGCCAGCAGTCTCGGACGGCCCAGACCCACAGATACGCAGTATTTT.

The chain links TRBV5-4 to TRBJ1-2; possible D gene TRBD1, 5 bases. V lost 4 bases and J lost 5, with 21 bases in between. CDR3 length equals 16 residues. Germline loops: CDR1 SGHNT, CDR2 YYREEE (reference sequence). The CDR3 is CASSTARAGSRYGYTF. The CDR3 nucleotides are TGTGCCAGCAGCACCGCCAGGGCAGGGTCGAGGTATGGCTACACCTTC.

The chain recombines TRBV7-9 with TRBJ2-1, with 7 bases fitting TRBD1. The CDR3 contains 15 residues. Germline V gene lookup returns CDR1 SEHNR and CDR2 FQNEAQ (reference sequence). With V trimmed by 2 bases and J by 5 bases, 6 bases remained unmatched. The CDR3 sequence: CASSLTGAGNNEQFF. CDR3 nucleotides: TGTGCCAGCAGCTTAACAGGGGCCGGGAACAATGAGCAGTTCTTC.